The TCR beta chain under discussion was sequenced for a study of T cells in Graves' hyperthyroidism and ophthalmopathy (dated by TCRdb to the late 2010s). As for the study more broadly: Peripheral blood was sampled at the time of initial diagnosis, prior to any treatment. In several Graves' hyperthyroidism patients, the study also compared T-cell repertoires from thyroid tissue with T-cell repertoires from blood. Whether ophthalmopathy could be predicted prospectively was tested in an independent validation cohort made up of approximately 19 hyperthyroidism patients plus 17 patients who later progressed to ophthalmopathy. To identify distinguishing TCR V-J signatures, a discovery cohort of around 98 patients was used, comprising 40 to 45 with Graves' ophthalmopathy and around 57 with stable Graves' hyperthyroidism. The paper describes TCR Vbeta CDR3 sequencing of roughly 130 peripheral blood samples, made up of about 41 ophthalmopathy patients, roughly 72 hyperthyroidism patients and 17 progressor patients. The 100 or so discovery patients were randomly split 7:3 into training and test sets. Once sampling was done, hyperthyroidism patients were given methimazole at a starting dose of 30 mg daily, whereas ophthalmopathy patients were given high-dose intravenous methylprednisolone.

This clonotype has a count of ten or more. Its recognized antigen is unknown. No clone much larger than this one lies a single base away; base qualities are absent. The TCR beta CDR3 regions were amplified from the RNA transcripts. A first-round RT-PCR of the TCR CDR3 used the HTBI primer set with the Qiagen OneStep RT-PCR kit. Libraries were constructed in a second round of multiplex PCR, after which size selection and purification were carried out. Paired-end sequencing of the libraries was performed with 100 bp reads on an Illumina HiSeq2000. The paper's data handling went like this. Raw data were processed with SOAPnuke, discarding reads with adapters, uncalled bases, mean Phred below 15, or no exact constant-primer or identifier match. COPE v1.2.5 was used to merge high-quality paired reads, and clonotypes were defined as unique nucleotide sequences. Clonotypes were aligned to IMGT TRBV, TRBD and TRBJ reference segments using MiTCR v1.1. The analysis was restricted to V-J combinations with a frequency above 0.0001, which together covered 99% to 99.2% of the repertoires. The TCS score was defined as the ratio of F50 (clonal expansion) to E x V (chaos), calculated using BLOSUM62-based TCRdist between CDR3 peptides within each V-J. Welch's t-statistics and random forest reduced just over 500 V-J features to roughly 13, which were used in a naive Bayes classifier (R e1071). TCRdb passed the public sequencing reads through fastp at Q25 and MiXCR, retaining productive beta sequences. CDR3 protein duplicates are merged, each entry listing the most common genes and DNA. Clone size and V and J calls follow TCRdb, not the original study. Within this sample are approximately 300,000 distinct CDR3 sequences, with approximately 17% of them counted one time only. The ten largest clones take up roughly 53% of the sample.

In the ophthalmopathy patients, disease was moderately to severely active, with a Clinical Activity Score of 3 or more, a NOSPECS grade of 4 or more, and a duration of less than 3 months. The study excluded patients with uncontrolled infections, other autoimmune diseases, pregnancy or lactation. Clinical symptoms, serum thyroxine and TRAb, thyroid ultrasound, and orbital computed tomography formed the basis for the diagnoses. PBMCs were isolated from around 10 ml of fresh peripheral blood by Ficoll-Paque density gradient centrifugation. Trizol reagent was used to extract total RNA, and RNA quality was then checked on an Agilent 2100 Bioanalyzer. Reading from cysteine to phenylalanine, the CDR3 counts 15 amino acids. Kept here is only the CDR3 DNA, which spans 45 bases and is read in frame from base 1. CDR1 and CDR2 are drawn from the germline V gene: SGHRS, YFSETQ. V is pruned by 6 bases and J by 4 bases, leaving 3 bases of the junction without a gene match.

Here is what the overall study found, with its caveats: Most expanded thyroid clonotypes (frequency above 0.001) were also found in blood, which suggests that blood repertoires may mirror thyroid immune responses. In validation, progression to ophthalmopathy was predicted by the model with 65% to 71% sensitivity and 72% to 85% specificity, a median of 6.5 months before onset. No statistical method was used to fix the sample size in advance, and group allocation was not hidden from the investigators. A 13 V-J signature model separated ophthalmopathy from stable hyperthyroidism, with approximately 87% sensitivity and roughly 81% specificity in cross-validation and 80%/75% in testing.

The sample consisted of blood. This TCR was recovered from a woman aged 55-75 years with Graves' ophthalmopathy. This chain joins TRBV5-1 to TRBJ2-3, with 15 bases in between that match TRBD2. The CDR3 reads CASTGLAGGADTQYF. In nucleotides, the sequence is TGCGCCAGCACGGGACTAGCGGGAGGAGCAGATACGCAGTATTTT. Full variable domain (CDR3 extended with the reference TRBV5-1 and TRBJ2-3 proteins): KAGVTQTPRYLIKTRGQQVTLSCSPISGHRSVSWYQQTPGQGLQFLFEYFSETQRNKGNFPGRFSGRQFSNSRSEMNVSTLELGDSALYLCASTGLAGGADTQYFGPGTRLTVL.